This T cell receptor (beta chain) appears in the sequencing data of a study of T cells in localized non-small cell lung cancer. The repertoire was sequenced with immunoSEQ multiplex PCR; TCRdb's copy has only in-frame clones and lacks some. This sample has tens of thousands of clones, with more than 85% found just once. The CDR3 loop spans 15 amino acids. The V end lost 5 bases, the J end lost 6 bases, and 17 bases lay between the germline ends. Germline V gene lookup returns CDR1 SGHTA and CDR2 FQGNSA. The TCR comes from a woman aged 35 to 70 with stage II lung adenocarcinoma. The rearrangement links TRBV7-2 to TRBJ2-1, with TRBD1 as a possible D gene (5 bases). The material was PBMCs, obtained before any cancer treatment. CDR3 in DNA: TGTGCCAGCAGCATTGACGGTCGTAGGGGCAATGAGCAGTTCTTC. Protein product: CASSIDGRRGNEQFF.